This is a list of T cell receptor beta chains from one sample in a study of spatial heterogeneity in lung cancer. One entry per CDR3 protein, called by TCRdb with MiXCR from the 5' RACE reads. The data contain 40,000 to 55,000 distinct CDR3 sequences, nearly 7% of them singletons. The input for sequencing was PBMCs, taken at surgery. The receptors come from a female donor with early-stage non-small cell lung cancer. Both conserved end residues are part of each CDR3. The D gene is left open where the match is weak. Rows give clone size only sometimes, using once, few, many, or a class for an expanded clone.

clone_size j_call d_call v_call cdr3_aa cdr3_nt
many TRBJ2-2 . TRBV6-5 CASSYSRRTNTGELFF TGTGCCAGCAGTTACTCCCGGCGTACGAACACCGGGGAGCTGTTTTTT
many TRBJ2-5 . TRBV29-1 CSVDPTPRDLYQETQYF TGCAGCGTTGACCCCACCCCCCGCGACCTGTACCAAGAGACCCAGTACTTC
few TRBJ2-6 . TRBV7-2 CASSLGGSGANVLTF TGTGCCAGCAGCTTAGGGGGTTCTGGGGCCAACGTCCTGACTTTC
many TRBJ1-1 . TRBV20-1 CSARDQGDTEAFF TGCAGTGCTAGAGATCAAGGGGACACTGAAGCTTTCTTT
. TRBJ1-5 . TRBV5-5 CASRRGLSTGQPQHF TGTGCCAGCAGGAGGGGCCTATCAACGGGGCAGCCCCAGCATTTT
few TRBJ2-7 . TRBV4-1 CASSQDLVREQYF TGCGCCAGCAGCCAAGATCTAGTCAGAGAGCAGTACTTC
. TRBJ2-5 TRBD2 TRBV28 CASRPQRGAEETQYF TGTGCCAGCAGACCACAGCGGGGGGCGGAAGAGACCCAGTACTTC
many TRBJ2-2 . TRBV11-2 CASRTAMGTGELFF TGTGCCAGCAGGACGGCAATGGGGACCGGGGAGCTGTTTTTT
many TRBJ2-3 . TRBV4-1 CASSQSDRSTDTQYF TGCGCCAGCAGCCAATCAGACAGGTCTACAGATACGCAGTATTTT
many TRBJ2-2 . TRBV27 CASTGLKTGWSGELFF TGTGCCAGCACCGGCCTCAAAACAGGGTGGAGTGGGGAGCTGTTTTTT
many TRBJ2-2 TRBD2 TRBV5-1 CASSPGASGNTGELFF TGCGCCAGCAGCCCTGGGGCTAGCGGAAACACCGGGGAGCTGTTTTTT
many TRBJ2-1 TRBD1 TRBV14 CASSLLTGAAQFF TGTGCCAGCAGCCTTTTGACAGGGGCTGCGCAGTTCTTC
many TRBJ1-2 TRBD1 TRBV11-2 CASSLLRGGGYYGYTF TGTGCCAGCAGCCTACTCCGAGGAGGGGGCTACTATGGCTACACCTTC
few TRBJ1-2 . TRBV6-2/TRBV6-3 CASTMKIAERGYTF TGTGCCAGCACAATGAAGATAGCCGAACGGGGCTACACCTTC
. TRBJ1-6 TRBD1 TRBV20-1 CSASSGGQYNSPLHF TGCAGTGCTAGCTCCGGGGGACAGTATAATTCACCCCTCCACTTT
many TRBJ1-4 TRBD1 TRBV7-8 CASSRGSTTNEKLFF TGTGCCAGCTCCAGGGGGTCGACAACTAATGAAAAACTGTTTTTT
many TRBJ1-1 . TRBV20-1 CSARVVGRYTEAFF TGCAGTGCTAGAGTGGTAGGGAGGTACACTGAAGCTTTCTTT
many TRBJ2-2 . TRBV28 CASSLAGRGEELFF TGTGCCAGCAGTTTAGCGGGCAGGGGTGAGGAGCTGTTTTTT
many TRBJ2-1 . TRBV14 CASSQDTYNEQFF TGTGCCAGCAGCCAAGACACTTACAATGAGCAGTTCTTC
few TRBJ2-7 . TRBV7-2 CASSLGVSFRYEQYF TGTGCCAGCAGCCTAGGGGTCAGCTTTAGGTACGAGCAGTACTTC
. TRBJ1-6 TRBD1 TRBV6-5 CASSYEGATNSPLHF TGTGCCAGCAGTTACGAGGGGGCGACCAATTCACCCCTCCACTTT
few TRBJ1-1 . TRBV10-3 CAIRATNENTEAFF TGTGCCATCAGGGCCACCAACGAGAACACTGAAGCTTTCTTT
. TRBJ2-1 . TRBV29-1 CSASSERSYNEQFF TGCAGCGCGAGTTCTGAAAGGTCCTACAATGAGCAGTTCTTC